Sequencing of this T cell receptor (beta chain) was carried out in a study of CD8 T cells in ankylosing spondylitis. TCRdb recomputed calls from the 5' RACE reads with MiXCR, one row per CDR3 protein. Of around 13,000 distinct CDR3 sequences listed, over 2.5% are singletons. Per germline, CDR1 SGDLS and CDR2 YYNGEE. The CDR3 covers 15 residues. Unmatched junction bases numbered 8, after V lost 2 bases and J lost 4 bases. This clonotype was seen many times. The TCR originated in a male donor with ankylosing spondylitis or in good health (not recorded which). The chain links TRBV9 to TRBJ2-5; TRBD2 matches 7 bases. The sequenced sample consisted of blood, either unsorted or a sorted T cell fraction (not recorded which). The chain's CDR3 is CASSVPAERGETQYF. DNA for the CDR3: TGTGCCAGCAGCGTTCCAGCAGAGCGGGGAGAGACCCAGTACTTC.